This is a list of T cell receptor beta chains from one sample in a study of metastatic and nonmetastatic thyroid tumors. MiXCR reprocessed the PCR reads for TCRdb. The sample carries 15,000 to 20,000 clones, 15% to 19% recorded once. Sequenced: blood. Receptors were obtained from a female donor with papillary thyroid cancer or a benign thyroid nodule (not recorded which). Some clones in this sample may be carry-over from other donors' samples. Each CDR3 is given with its conserved first and last residue. The D gene is left open where the match is weak. Clone size is not always given. Where it is, it says once, few, many or a class for expanded clones.

clone_size	d_call	v_call	j_call	cdr3_aa	cdr3_nt
many	.	TRBV19	TRBJ2-3	CASSTGDGRTDTQYF	TGTGCCAGTAGTACCGGGGACGGTCGGACAGATACGCAGTATTTT
many	TRBD2	TRBV7-2	TRBJ2-5	CASSLGGGARTQYF	TGTGCCAGCAGCTTAGGGGGAGGGGCCAGGACCCAGTACTTC
medium-sized	.	TRBV28	TRBJ1-1	CASSGGGGGTEAFF	TGTGCCAGCAGTGGGGGTGGGGGGGGCACTGAAGCTTTCTTT
many	.	TRBV20-1	TRBJ2-5	CSASDPNQETQYF	TGCAGTGCTTCCGACCCCAATCAAGAGACCCAGTACTTC
many	.	TRBV25-1	TRBJ2-3	CASSRQLGTDTQYF	TGTGCCAGCTCGAGACAGCTTGGCACAGATACGCAGTATTTT
many	.	TRBV4-1	TRBJ2-3	CASSQGAQPSTDTQYF	TGCGCCAGCAGCCAAGGAGCACAGCCTAGCACAGATACGCAGTATTTT
.	.	TRBV20-1	TRBJ1-6	CSARDQQTWSPLHF	TGCAGTGCTAGAGATCAACAGACCTGGTCACCCCTCCACTTT
.	.	TRBV12-3/TRBV12-4	TRBJ2-3	CASISQKGRRRASTDTQYF	TGTGCCAGCATTTCACAGAAGGGTAGACGCAGGGCGTCCACAGATACGCAGTATTTT
medium-sized	.	TRBV12-5	TRBJ2-3	CASGLGESGVDTQYF	TGTGCTAGTGGTTTGGGAGAATCAGGGGTAGATACGCAGTATTTT
many	TRBD1	TRBV5-1	TRBJ1-5	CASSWGTGGDQPQHF	TGCGCCAGCAGCTGGGGGACAGGGGGGGATCAGCCCCAGCATTTT
many	.	TRBV5-1	TRBJ2-5	CASSPGKHQETQYF	TGCGCCAGCAGCCCCGGAAAGCACCAAGAGACCCAGTACTTC
many	.	TRBV19	TRBJ1-5	CASRLRDIINQPQHF	TGTGCCAGTAGACTACGGGACATCATTAATCAGCCCCAGCATTTT
many	TRBD1	TRBV9	TRBJ1-1	CASSLRGGMQSTEAFF	TGTGCCAGCAGCCTTAGAGGGGGCATGCAAAGCACTGAAGCTTTCTTT
few	TRBD2	TRBV27	TRBJ2-7	CASRWGGSYEQYF	TGTGCCAGCAGGTGGGGGGGCTCCTACGAGCAGTACTTC
.	.	TRBV12-3/TRBV12-4	TRBJ2-7	CASRVGVDYEQYF	TGTGCCAGCAGGGTTGGAGTGGACTACGAGCAGTACTTC
many	.	TRBV7-9	TRBJ2-5	CASSRSGRTQETQYF	TGTGCCAGCAGCCGCTCTGGCAGGACACAAGAGACCCAGTACTTC
many	.	TRBV18	TRBJ1-3	CASSLQPDGKGSRNTIYF	TGTGCCAGCTCACTTCAACCGGACGGAAAGGGCTCTAGAAACACCATATATTTT
many	.	TRBV2	TRBJ2-7	CARETGLREQYF	TGTGCCAGAGAGACAGGTTTACGCGAGCAGTACTTC
many	TRBD2	TRBV5-6	TRBJ2-2	CASSLVLAGGYTGELFF	TGTGCCAGCAGCTTGGTGTTAGCGGGGGGCTACACCGGGGAGCTGTTTTTT
many	.	TRBV5-6	TRBJ2-2	CASSLARAGGELFF	TGTGCCAGCAGCTTGGCCAGGGCTGGGGGGGAGCTGTTTTTT
many	.	TRBV24-1	TRBJ2-1	CATSDPGHNEQFF	TGTGCCACCAGTGATCCAGGGCACAATGAGCAGTTCTTC
few	.	TRBV12-3/TRBV12-4	TRBJ2-7	CASSLVRNNEQYF	TGTGCCAGCAGTTTAGTCCGAAACAACGAGCAGTACTTC
many	.	TRBV20-1	TRBJ1-6	CSASQTRNSPLHF	TGCAGTGCTAGCCAAACTCGTAATTCACCCCTCCACTTT
many	TRBD2	TRBV20-1	TRBJ2-5	CSTTSGQETQYF	TGCAGTACGACTAGCGGCCAAGAGACCCAGTACTTC
many	TRBD1	TRBV24-1	TRBJ2-3	CATSDRPGTGGRDTQYF	TGTGCCACCAGTGACCGACCCGGGACAGGGGGTCGTGATACGCAGTATTTT
medium-sized	.	TRBV6-1	TRBJ1-5	CASSPRGNQPQHF	TGTGCCAGCAGTCCCCGGGGCAATCAGCCCCAGCATTTT
many	.	TRBV7-9	TRBJ1-1	CASKGSLNTEAFF	TGTGCCAGCAAGGGCAGCTTGAACACTGAAGCTTTCTTT
many	.	TRBV3-1	TRBJ1-3	CASSAIRGDTIYF	TGTGCCAGCAGCGCAATTCGGGGAGACACCATATATTTT
.	TRBD1	TRBV19	TRBJ1-2	CASSIDMGTGGTYGYTF	TGTGCCAGTAGTATAGATATGGGGACAGGGGGCACTTATGGCTACACCTTC
medium-sized	TRBD2	TRBV10-3	TRBJ2-1	CAISDAGRGDNEQFF	TGTGCCATCAGTGACGCAGGGCGGGGGGACAATGAGCAGTTCTTC
many	TRBD1	TRBV5-4	TRBJ2-7	CASSSGDRGNEQYF	TGTGCCAGCAGCTCGGGGGACAGGGGGAACGAGCAGTACTTC
many	.	TRBV20-1	TRBJ1-2	CSAQGNYGYTF	TGCAGTGCTCAGGGAAACTATGGCTACACCTTC
many	TRBD1	TRBV5-1	TRBJ2-3	CASSWGQRTDTQYF	TGCGCCAGCAGCTGGGGACAGCGAACAGATACGCAGTATTTT
.	TRBD2	TRBV4-2	TRBJ2-3	CASSQDFGRADTQYF	TGTGCCAGCAGCCAGGACTTCGGGAGGGCAGATACGCAGTATTTT
many	TRBD2	TRBV18	TRBJ2-7	CASSLGTSGSVEQYF	TGTGCCAGCTCACTAGGGACTAGCGGGAGCGTCGAGCAGTACTTC
many	.	TRBV25-1	TRBJ1-2	CASSEGTQRYGYTF	TGTGCCAGCAGTGAAGGGACCCAGAGATACGGCTACACCTTC
many	.	TRBV20-1	TRBJ2-7	CSARPITAQSSYEQYF	TGCAGTGCTAGACCAATAACGGCACAGAGCTCCTACGAGCAGTACTTC
.	TRBD2	TRBV5-4	TRBJ2-3	CASSFALGLAGSTDTQYF	TGTGCCAGCAGCTTCGCCTTGGGGCTAGCGGGATCCACAGATACGCAGTATTTT
many	.	TRBV30	TRBJ1-2	CAWSVLSRFTF	TGTGCCTGGAGTGTTCTCAGTCGTTTCACCTTC
many	.	TRBV15	TRBJ2-3	CATSREPRATDTQYF	TGTGCCACCAGCAGAGAGCCTCGCGCCACAGATACGCAGTATTTT
many	.	TRBV20-1	TRBJ1-4	CSASQPQGPEKLFF	TGCAGTGCTAGCCAGCCCCAGGGTCCGGAAAAACTGTTTTTT
few	.	TRBV30	TRBJ2-3	CAWSSRDSFTDTQYF	TGTGCCTGGAGTAGTCGGGACTCCTTTACAGATACGCAGTATTTT
many	.	TRBV24-1	TRBJ2-3	CATSAYRDGTDTQYF	TGTGCCACCAGTGCATACAGGGATGGCACAGATACGCAGTATTTT
.	.	TRBV11-2	TRBJ2-7	CASSLLGESDEQYF	TGTGCCAGCAGCCTCCTGGGGGAGTCGGACGAGCAGTACTTC
medium-sized	.	TRBV28	TRBJ2-3	CASSLEGPTDTQYF	TGTGCCAGCAGTTTAGAGGGCCCCACAGATACGCAGTATTTT
.	TRBD2	TRBV11-2	TRBJ2-3	CASSLHLADSTDTQYF	TGTGCCAGCAGCTTACACCTAGCGGATAGCACAGATACGCAGTATTTT
few	.	TRBV6-5	TRBJ1-2	CASSYFSGARSPRGYTF	TGTGCTAGCAGTTACTTCAGTGGAGCTAGATCCCCCCGTGGCTACACCTTC
.	TRBD1	TRBV4-1	TRBJ2-7	CASSQESGTGDEQYF	TGCGCCAGCAGCCAAGAGAGTGGGACAGGGGACGAGCAGTACTTC
.	TRBD2	TRBV6-5	TRBJ2-7	CASSYVWESSGSYDQYF	TGTGCCAGCAGTTACGTGTGGGAATCTAGCGGGAGCTACGATCAGTACTTC
many	.	TRBV27	TRBJ1-5	CASSLNSGFGNQPQHF	TGTGCCAGCAGTTTAAATTCCGGGTTTGGCAATCAGCCCCAGCATTTT
medium-sized	.	TRBV30	TRBJ1-2	CAWSVDGYYGYTF	TGTGCCTGGAGTGTAGATGGCTACTATGGCTACACCTTC
.	.	TRBV11-3	TRBJ2-7	CASSSFEGDEQYF	TGTGCCAGCAGCTCCTTCGAGGGGGACGAGCAGTACTTC
many	.	TRBV30	TRBJ1-4	CAWSPSGEKLFF	TGTGCCTGGAGTCCGTCCGGGGAAAAACTGTTTTTT
many	.	TRBV9	TRBJ1-1	CASSAPSGVNTEAFF	TGTGCCAGCAGCGCCCCTTCAGGGGTAAACACTGAAGCTTTCTTT